The 16 T cell receptor beta chains presented below share a single source sample, sequenced in a study of spatial heterogeneity in lung cancer. Study findings and constraints: One measure, the expanded intratumoral alpha and beta TCR count, tracked tumor mutation counts.

One entry per CDR3 protein, called by TCRdb with MiXCR from the 5' RACE reads. This sample has approximately 10,000 distinct CDR3 sequences, with around 5.5% found just once. No antigen has been identified for these receptors. Time point described: sample taken at primary tumor resection. The specimen comprised lung tumor tissue, sampled at surgery. Every receptor here comes from a male donor with early-stage non-small cell lung cancer.

This clonotype was detected many times. In a library made to pick up alpha chains, this beta chain is a stray read with a size that means little. J is TRBJ2-2 and V is TRBV20-1; 13 bases are shared with TRBD2. Germline lookup yields CDR1 DFQATT and CDR2 SNEGSKA (reference sequence). Trimming at V came to 3 bases and at J to 7 bases, leaving 8 bases not matched to a gene. This CDR3 has 16 residues. The CDR3 DNA is TGCAGTGCTAGGTTACTAGCGGGGGGGCCCCACGGGGAGCTGTTTTTT. Translated, it gives CSARLLAGGPHGELFF.

This clonotype occurred many times. Little can be read into the size of this beta chain, an off-target read in a library designed for alpha chains. The chain joins TRBV28 to TRBJ1-1; D gene unclear. The CDR3 contains 14 residues. V gave up 1 base and J gave up 3 bases, with 9 bases separating them. Germline V gives CDR1 MDHEN, CDR2 SYDVKM. The CDR3 DNA sequence: TGTGCCAGCAGTTTATTGAACGGAGACACTGAAGCTTTCTTT. This gives the protein CASSLLNGDTEAFF. The complete variable domain, with remaining parts taken from reference TRBV28 and TRBJ1-1, reads DVKVTQSSRYLVKRTGEKVFLECVQDMDHENMFWYRQDPGLGLRLIYFSYDVKMKEKGDIPEGYSVSREKKERFSLILESASTNQTSMYLCASSLLNGDTEAFFGQGTRLTVV.

This clonotype is categorized as medium-sized. This beta chain is an off-target read within a library intended for alpha chains, so its frequency means little. This sequence joins TRBV12-3 or TRBV12-4 and TRBJ2-5, with TRBD2 matching 10 bases. CDR3 size: 14 residues. The trim removed 1 base at V and 5 bases at J, leaving 1 base unmatched. The CDR3 bases are TGTGCCAGCAGTTTAGGGGGACTAGCGGAGACCCAGTACTTC. This translates into CASSLGGLAETQYF.

The table lists this clonotype with a few counts. The junction shows a germline mismatch at one end, possibly a read error. As an off-target read in a library built for alpha chains, this beta chain has a frequency of little significance. The V gene is TRBV20-1, the J gene TRBJ1-2, with D hard to call. In germline, CDR1 is DFQATT, CDR2 SNEGSKA (reference sequence). The CDR3 contains 14 residues. Here the CDR3 reads CSARAGLNSYSYTF. The CDR3, as DNA: TGCAGTGCTAGAGCCGGCCTTAATTCCTATAGCTACACCTTC.

Turning to this clonotype: A library prepared for alpha chains yielded this beta chain as an off-target read; its size is of little meaning. CDR3 amino acids: CASSTKTSPADTQYF. CDR3 DNA sequence: TGTGCCAGCAGCACGAAGACTAGCCCCGCGGATACGCAGTATTTT. V usage is TRBV13 and J usage is TRBJ2-3; 7 bases map to TRBD2. With V trimmed by 5 bases and J by 6 bases, 11 bases remained unmatched. This CDR3 spans 15 amino acids. CDR1 is PRHDT and CDR2 is FYEKMQ in the germline V gene (reference sequence).

This clonotype has ten or more counts. This beta chain is an unintended read in a library built for alpha chains; its size means little. Here the CDR3 reads CSARKDRGNEQYF. The CDR3 coding sequence is TGCAGTGCTAGAAAGGACAGGGGGAACGAGCAGTACTTC. V and J are TRBV20-1 and TRBJ2-7; 10 bases align to TRBD1. Germline trimming cut 2 bases from V and 5 bases from J; bases unmatched to any gene: 3. Germline V gene lookup returns CDR1 DFQATT and CDR2 SNEGSKA (reference sequence). The CDR3 spans 13 residues.

This clonotype was seen repeatedly, ten times or more. The library was designed around alpha chains, so this beta chain is a stray read whose abundance carries little weight. The chain is built from TRBV5-4 and TRBJ2-3; TRBD1 is a possible D gene (9 bases). Germline CDR1 is SGHNT and CDR2 is YYREEE (reference sequence). The CDR3 is 15 amino acids. Trimming removed 4 bases at V and 3 bases at J, with 15 bases between. The CDR3 region has the DNA TGTGCCAGCAGCCGGGGGGGACAGGGTACAGATACGCAGTATTTT. Translation gives CASSRGGQGTDTQYF.

In its sample, this clonotype is medium-sized. This beta chain is an unintended read in a library built for alpha chains; its size means little. V gene TRBV6-5 combines with J gene TRBJ1-1, with D possibly TRBD1 on 6 matching bases. The CDR3 totals 16 residues. Between the trimmed V and J ends, which lost 6 bases and 3 bases, there was a span of 20 bases. Per germline, CDR1 MNHEY and CDR2 SVGAGI. The CDR3 is CASSVWAVSGDTEAFF. The CDR3 nucleotides are TGTGCCAGCAGCGTCTGGGCAGTTTCAGGGGACACTGAAGCTTTCTTT.

By its share, this clonotype is medium-sized. Being off target in a library aimed at alpha chains, this beta chain has a size of little meaning. The chain couples TRBV3-1 to TRBJ2-7, with D unclear. V gave up 6 bases and J gave up 3 bases, with 9 bases separating them. CDR1 and CDR2 from the germline V gene are LGHDT and YNNKEL (reference sequence). The CDR3 length is 12 residues. The CDR3 coding sequence is TGTGCCAGCAGTTTTGGAGTCTACGAGCAGTACTTC. Translation gives CASSFGVYEQYF.

This clonotype is deemed large. This beta chain is a stray sequence in a library constructed for alpha chains; its clone size is not meaningful. J is TRBJ2-7 and V is TRBV14, with TRBD2 identical over 9 bases. The trim removed 3 bases at V and 2 bases at J, leaving 5 bases unmatched. The CDR3 has 15 amino acids. Germline V CDR1 and CDR2: SGHDN, FVKESK. CDR3 loop: CASSQFGGRAYEQYF. CDR3 bases: TGTGCCAGCAGCCAGTTTGGCGGGAGGGCCTACGAGCAGTACTTC.

This clonotype is medium-sized. Since the library was made to target alpha chains, this beta chain is a stray read and its abundance is not meaningful. This rearrangement joins TRBV20-1 to TRBJ1-3; D remains ambiguous. From germline, CDR1 is DFQATT and CDR2 SNEGSKA (reference sequence). Trimming left V 0 bases short and J 0 bases short, with 12 bases between. The CDR3 is made up of 16 amino acids. CDR3 sequence reads: CSARDPSGSSGNTIYF. CDR3 coding DNA: TGCAGTGCTAGAGATCCCAGCGGAAGCTCTGGAAACACCATATATTTT.

Concerning this clonotype itself: This beta chain came through as a stray read in a library set up for alpha chains, and its size says little. The rearrangement joins TRBV7-9 to TRBJ1-3; D unclear. The length of the CDR3 is 12 residues. Looked up from germline, CDR1 is SEHNR and CDR2 is FQNEAQ (reference sequence). Between the trimmed V and J ends, which lost 2 bases and 4 bases, there was a span of 3 bases. The CDR3 nucleotides are TGTGCCAGCAGCTTACGGGGAAACACCATATATTTT. It translates to CASSLRGNTIYF.

This clonotype was seen a handful of times. Because this beta chain is a stray read in a library intended to capture alpha chains, its abundance should not be given much weight. V gene TRBV6-5 combines with J gene TRBJ2-1; TRBD1 agrees at 7 bases. The CDR3 is 17 residues long. The junction had 11 bases not matched to a gene; V was cut back by 2 bases and J by 4 bases. The germline gives CDR1 MNHEY, CDR2 SVGAGI. The CDR3: CASSYQLRQGSYNEQFF. In DNA form, the CDR3 reads TGTGCCAGCAGTTACCAACTTAGACAGGGAAGTTACAATGAGCAGTTCTTC.

A word on this clonotype: This beta chain represents an off-target read in a library built for alpha chains; its size is of limited meaning. The rearrangement uses TRBV20-1 and TRBJ2-4, with 9 bases identical to TRBD1. The CDR3 has 15 residues. J lost 2 bases, V lost 7 bases, and 9 bases had no gene match. Per germline, CDR1 DFQATT and CDR2 SNEGSKA (reference sequence). CDR3 amino acids: CSVPGQGNSKNIQYF. DNA of the CDR3: TGCAGTGTTCCGGGACAGGGCAATTCCAAAAACATTCAGTACTTC.

This clonotype was detected ten times or more. This beta chain was picked up by a library intended for alpha chains and is off target, so its count carries little meaning. The genes are TRBV20-1 and TRBJ2-5; 10 nucleotides agree with TRBD2. Germline V gives CDR1 DFQATT, CDR2 SNEGSKA (reference sequence). Losses at the gene ends were 2 bases for V and 2 bases for J; bases not matched to a gene: 8. The CDR3 is 16 amino acids. The CDR3 nucleotides read TGCAGTGCTAGATCACTAGCGGGGCTTCCTCAAGAGACCCAGTACTTC. Protein: CSARSLAGLPQETQYF.

This clonotype was detected ten times or more. A library prepared for alpha chains yielded this beta chain as an off-target read; its size is of little meaning. The chain combines TRBV29-1 with TRBJ2-5; weak D call: TRBD1 (5 bases). The CDR3 loop spans 13 amino acids. Germline V gene sequence: CDR1 SQVTM, CDR2 ANQGSEA. V lost 4 bases to trimming and J lost 3 bases, with 12 bases between them. CDR3 in amino acids: CSVVVQGKETQYF. CDR3 bases: TGCAGCGTTGTGGTCCAGGGAAAAGAGACCCAGTACTTC.